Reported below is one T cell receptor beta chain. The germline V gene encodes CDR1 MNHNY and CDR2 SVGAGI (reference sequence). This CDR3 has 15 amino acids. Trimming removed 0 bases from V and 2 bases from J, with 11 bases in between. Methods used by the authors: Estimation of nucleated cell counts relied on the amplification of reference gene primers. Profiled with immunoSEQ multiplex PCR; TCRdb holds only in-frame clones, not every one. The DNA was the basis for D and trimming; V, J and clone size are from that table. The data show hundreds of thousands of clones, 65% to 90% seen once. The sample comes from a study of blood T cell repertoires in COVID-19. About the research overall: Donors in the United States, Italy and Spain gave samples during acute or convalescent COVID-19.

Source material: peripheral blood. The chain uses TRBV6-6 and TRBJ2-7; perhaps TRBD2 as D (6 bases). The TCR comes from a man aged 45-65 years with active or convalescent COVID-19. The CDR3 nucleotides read TGTGCCAGCAGTTACTCGGGTAGCGGTACCTACGAGCAGTACTTC. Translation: CASSYSGSGTYEQYF.